This TCR beta chain was identified in a study of blood T cell repertoires in COVID-19. Study context: Whether acute or convalescent, the COVID-19 samples came from the United States, Italy and Spain. The analysed material was cDNA or gDNA that came from T cells, B-cell-depleted T cells, or PBMCs.

The CDR3 is made up of 13 amino acids. V was shortened by 3 bases and J by 7 bases, with 15 bases between the two germline ends. The germline V gene has CDR1 GTSNPN and CDR2 SVGIG (reference sequence). Original methodology: Amplified reference gene primers provided the basis for estimating nucleated cell counts. Profiling relied on immunoSEQ multiplex PCR, and the TCRdb table lists in-frame clones only, not all of them. V and J calls and clone size are copied from that table; D and trimming were computed from the DNA. The sample carries 200,000 to 300,000 clones, 82% recorded once. Sequenced: peripheral blood. The V call is TRBV30, the J call TRBJ1-2, with D perhaps TRBD1 (5 bases). The TCR sequence derives from a woman aged 60-75 years with active or convalescent COVID-19. The CDR3 sequence is CAWSPTGYLGYTF. For the CDR3, the DNA is TGTGCCTGGAGCCCAACAGGTTACCTTGGCTACACCTTC.